The text below deals with one T cell receptor (beta chain). Its cognate antigen is unknown. These data are taken from a study of T cells in localized non-small cell lung cancer. General observations from the study: Of the tissues analyzed, uninvolved adjacent lung showed maximal T cell clonality, greater than tumor. Appearing in adjacent lung were a median about 50 of the top 100 tumor clones. Without multi-region sequencing, intratumor heterogeneity could not be excluded. Higher adjacent-lung clonality was associated with shorter survival.

The table came from immunoSEQ multiplex PCR; TCRdb's copy has only in-frame clones and leaves some out. The top ten hold around 4.6% of the sample, which has 50,000 to 65,000 clones, roughly 79% seen once. Trimming pared 2 bases from V and 2 bases from J, leaving 9 bases between. Germline values: CDR1 KGHSH, CDR2 LQKENI. This CDR3 contains 14 residues. V is TRBV18 and J is TRBJ1-2, with D unclear. The origin of this receptor is a man aged 35-75 years with stage II lung adenocarcinoma. The material was PBMCs, obtained before any cancer treatment. The CDR3: CASSPMELNYGYTF. The DNA for the CDR3 is TGTGCCAGCTCACCAATGGAGCTCAACTATGGCTACACCTTC.